This entry features one TCR beta chain sequence. These data are taken from a study of blood T cell repertoires in COVID-19. Study-wide context: Specimens from acute and convalescent COVID-19 originated in the United States, Italy and Spain. PBMCs, B-cell-depleted T cells, or T cells were the source of the cDNA or gDNA that made up the material.

This CDR3 comprises 18 residues. Germline V lookup: CDR1 MDHEN, CDR2 SYDVKM. V gave up 7 bases and J gave up 0 bases; unmatched junction bases: 17. Source study methods: Scientists estimated how many nucleated cells there were by amplifying reference gene primers. TCRdb's table, derived via immunoSEQ multiplex PCR, lists solely in-frame clones and lacks some. V and J calls and clone size are those listed in that table; D and trimming were worked out from the DNA. Of about 54,000 clones in the sample, around 87% were seen once. The TCR comes from a man in his fifties or sixties with active COVID-19. Sequenced sample: peripheral blood. V is TRBV28 and J is TRBJ1-2, with 7 bases aligning to TRBD1. CDR3 in DNA: TGTGCCAGCAAAGCTAGGTCTGGGACAGCCCAAGCTAACTATGGCTACACCTTC. It specifies CASKARSGTAQANYGYTF.